This T cell receptor beta chain was sequenced in a study of regulatory T cells in long-lasting Graves disease (dated by TCRdb to the early 2020s). Background for the entire study: Newly diagnosed Graves' disease patients had taken antithyroid drugs for less than 3 months. A total of around 35 samples were covered by TCR sequencing, comprising some 13 persistent and around 20 newly diagnosed Graves' disease patients. Persistent Graves' disease patients were compared with newly diagnosed Graves' disease patients by peripheral blood TCR sequencing and RNA sequencing. The study was conducted in China and was registered as a clinical trial.

The table lists this clonotype with many counts. It lacks a known antigen. No base qualities exist here, and no much larger clone lies one base off it. Overall study outcomes, separate from this receptor: Compared with newly diagnosed patients, patients with persistent Graves' disease had lower TCR Shannon entropy and fewer highly expanded clones, which suggests clonal expansion. Patients with persistent disease shared more public clonotypes (around 2,500) than newly diagnosed patients did (966). Peripheral blood alone was examined, since thyroid tissue, which constituted the primary lesion, could not be accessed. As a limitation, the authors acknowledged that the small sample size may reduce accuracy. Only the TCR beta chain was sequenced and analyzed.

Interpreted using the paper, the time point label stands for: newly diagnosed GD, antithyroid drugs for less than 3 months. RNA was extracted from PBMCs in TRIzol for both TCR sequencing and RNA sequencing. Graves' disease was diagnosed according to American Thyroid Association guidelines. Patients for the study were recruited at an endocrinology department in Xi'an, China. Each patient gave 7 to 9.5 milliliters of peripheral blood, collected in an EDTA anticoagulant tube. Ficoll Paque Plus density gradient separation was used to isolate PBMCs, and no additional T cell sorting was done. An Agilent 2100 Bioanalyzer and agarose gel were used to check RNA quality, and a NanoDrop 2000 was used to measure RNA concentration. The library came from multiplex PCR. Data came from an Illumina HiSeq 4000. CDR3 regions were amplified by Arm-PCR with iRepertoire HTBI primers to construct TCR beta libraries. PCR products were gel purified before sequencing. In the original analysis: A total of 60 to 80 TRBV and 14 TRBJ segments were identified across samples and were used for gene usage analysis of CDR3 amino acid clonotypes. Filtered high-quality paired reads were merged into contigs using COPE and FqMerger. BLAST was used to align contigs to IMGT TRBV, TRBD and TRBJ reference genes, and CDR3 was defined according to IMGT. Any clonotype with a frequency above 0.1% was classified as a highly expanded clone. Repertoire diversity was measured by Shannon entropy, and V-J evenness by the Gini coefficient. Public clonotypes were defined as clonotypes shared by more than one individual. TCRdb ran its own pipeline on the public reads, namely fastp trimming at Q25 and MiXCR clone calling, and kept in-frame beta chains. All rows with the same CDR3 protein become a single entry with the most common DNA and genes. The authors' filters were not applied to this entry. The sample yields some 410,000 distinct CDR3 sequences; less than 20% were counted once. About 11% of the sample belongs to the ten largest clones.

The same data also contributed to another study, on T cells in Graves' hyperthyroidism and ophthalmopathy. The second study's authors report: A patient counted as having stable Graves' hyperthyroidism if no progression to ophthalmopathy occurred over 18 months of follow-up. Hyperthyroidism patients were aged 18 to 65 years and newly diagnosed, with disease duration of less than 2 months. Exclusion was applied to patients with uncontrolled infections, other autoimmune diseases, pregnancy or lactation. Diagnoses relied on clinical symptoms, serum thyroxine and TRAb, thyroid ultrasound and orbital computed tomography. For the first round of RT-PCR on the TCR CDR3, the HTBI primer set was used together with the Qiagen OneStep RT-PCR kit. Most expanded thyroid clonotypes (frequency above 0.001) were also found in blood, which suggests that blood repertoires may mirror thyroid immune responses. In cross-validation, a model built on a 13 V-J signature told ophthalmopathy apart from stable hyperthyroidism with 87.88% sensitivity and approximately 84% specificity, and in testing the same model reached 80%/75%. During validation, the model predicted progression to ophthalmopathy a median of roughly 7.1 months ahead of onset, with more than 60% sensitivity and about 75% specificity. To identify TCR V-J signatures that set the groups apart, the researchers used a discovery cohort of more than 95 patients, made up of around 42 with Graves' ophthalmopathy and 55 to 65 with stable Graves' hyperthyroidism. Whether ophthalmopathy could be predicted prospectively was tested in an independent validation cohort made up of approximately 19 hyperthyroidism patients plus 17 patients who later progressed to ophthalmopathy. For training and testing, the 100 or so patients in the discovery cohort were randomly divided in a 7:3 ratio. In roughly six Graves' hyperthyroidism patients, the study also compared T-cell repertoires from thyroid tissue with T-cell repertoires from blood. Once sampling was done, hyperthyroidism patients were given methimazole at a starting dose of 30 mg daily, whereas ophthalmopathy patients were given high-dose intravenous methylprednisolone. The libraries were constructed in a second round of multiplex PCR and then size-selected and purified. The libraries were sequenced on an Illumina HiSeq2000 using paired-end 100 bp reads. SOAPnuke was used to process the raw data, throwing out any read that contained adapters or uncalled bases, had a mean Phred below 15, or lacked an exact constant-primer or identifier match. COPE v1.2.5 was used to merge high-quality paired reads, and clonotypes were defined as unique nucleotide sequences. MiTCR v1.1 was used to align clonotypes to the IMGT TRBV, TRBD and TRBJ reference segments. Only V-J combinations with frequency above 0.0001, covering about 99% of repertoires, were analysed. A TCS score was defined as the ratio between F50 (clonal expansion) and ExV (chaos), using BLOSUM62-based TCRdist between CDR3 peptides within each V-J. Welch's t-statistics and random forest reduced around 520 V-J features to 10 to 15, which were used in a naive Bayes classifier (R e1071). Sample size was not statistically predetermined, and blinding of investigators to group allocation was not performed. The paper reports TCR Vbeta CDR3 sequencing of roughly 140 peripheral blood samples: over 40 ophthalmopathy, 75 to 80 hyperthyroidism and approximately 17 progressor patients.

This clonotype was sampled from a woman aged 25 to 39 with Graves disease. Donor details come from another sample of the same person, matched by shared clones. The source material was peripheral blood mononuclear cells (PBMCs), sampled at new diagnosis, from a patient treated with antithyroid drugs.

The base sequence is TGTGCCAGCAGACCGACAGGGGCCTCCTACGAGCAGTACTTC. This gives the protein CASRPTGASYEQYF. This sequence uses TRBV5-5 and TRBJ2-7; 8 of the junction bases match TRBD1. CDR1 SGHKS and CDR2 YYEKEE were looked up in the germline V gene (reference sequence). Germline trimming: 5 bases from V, 0 bases from J; junction bases outside gene matches: 4. From cysteine to phenylalanine, the CDR3 is 14 amino acids long. Only CDR3 DNA remains: 42 bases, in frame from the first base.